A single sample is the source of the 6 T cell receptor beta chains below, sequenced in a study of CD8 T cells in Susac syndrome. With random hexamers, reverse transcription was performed on roughly 0.5 to 1 ug of RNA. TCRdb reanalysed the immunoSEQ multiplex PCR reads using MiXCR and keeps one entry per CDR3 protein. The top ten clones hold around 0.48% of a sample with approximately 74,000 distinct CDR3 sequences, around 93% of them seen once. Sample: CD4+ T cells from PBMCs. These receptors were collected from a human donor with Susac syndrome.

CDR3 sequence: CASSGRDRGGETQYF. DNA of the CDR3: TGTGCCAGCAGCGGCCGGGACAGGGGGGGAGAGACCCAGTACTTC. V is TRBV21-1 and J is TRBJ2-5; TRBD1 is taken as the D call from the table, unchecked against the DNA. TRBV21-1 counts as a pseudogene. This CDR3 contains 15 residues.

The gene calls are TRBV6-5 and TRBJ2-2; D gene uncertain. This CDR3 is 14 amino acids long. In germline, CDR1 is MNHEY, CDR2 SVGAGI. Deletions cut 7 bases from V and 1 base from J, with 10 bases between. In DNA form, the CDR3 reads TGTGCCAGCAACCGGATGATGAACACCGGGGAGCTGTTTTTT. As protein: CASNRMMNTGELFF.

A word on this clonotype: One end of the junction does not line up with germline, which may come from a read error. This sequence joins TRBV3-1 and TRBJ2-1, with D uncertain. Germline V gene sequence: CDR1 LGHDT, CDR2 YNNKEL (reference sequence). The CDR3 contains 13 residues. The CDR3 here is CASSLRTYDEQFF. The CDR3 region has the DNA TGTGCCAGCAGCTTAAGGACCTACGATGAGCAGTTCTTC.

The chain carries TRBV7-2 and TRBJ2-1; D gene uncertain. This CDR3 comprises 14 residues. Germline CDR1 SGHTA, CDR2 FQGNSA. V dropped 4 bases and J dropped 10 bases, with 17 bases sitting between them. The CDR3: CASSSRAGAYEQFF. CDR3 in DNA: TGTGCCAGCAGCTCAAGGGCCGGAGCATACGAGCAGTTCTTC.

The rearrangement joins TRBV6-2 or TRBV6-3 to TRBJ2-7; D not resolved. This CDR3 spans 12 amino acids. Trimming pared 7 bases from V and 3 bases from J, leaving 10 bases between. Germline CDR1 is MNHEY and CDR2 is SVGEGT. CDR3 bases: TGTGCCAGCACGGACGGGCGCTACGAGCAGTACTTC. Translation: CASTDGRYEQYF.

The chain carries TRBV30 and TRBJ2-1; D might be TRBD2 (6 bases). The CDR3 has 13 amino acids. In germline, CDR1 is GTSNPN, CDR2 SVGIG (reference sequence). V was pared by 1 base and J by 7 bases, with 11 bases between. The CDR3 DNA follows: TGTGCCTGGAGTGAACTAGCTGGGAATGAGCAGTTCTTC. It encodes CAWSELAGNEQFF.